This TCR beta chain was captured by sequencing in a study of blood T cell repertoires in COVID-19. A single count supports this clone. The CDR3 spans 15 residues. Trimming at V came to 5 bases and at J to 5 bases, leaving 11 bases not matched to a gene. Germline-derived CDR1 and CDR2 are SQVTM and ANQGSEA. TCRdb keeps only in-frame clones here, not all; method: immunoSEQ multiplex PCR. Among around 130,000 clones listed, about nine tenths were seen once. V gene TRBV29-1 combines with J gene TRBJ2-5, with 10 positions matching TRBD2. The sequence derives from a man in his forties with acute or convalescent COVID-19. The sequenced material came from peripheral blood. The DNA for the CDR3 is TGCAGCGTTTCCGGGACTAGCGAGGGGGGGGAGACCCAGTACTTC. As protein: CSVSGTSEGGETQYF. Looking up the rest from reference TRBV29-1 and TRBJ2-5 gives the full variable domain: SAVISQKPSRDICQRGTSLTIQCQVDSQVTMMFWYRQQPGQSLTLIATANQGSEATYESGFVIDKFPISRPNLTFSTLTVSNMSPEDSSIYLCSVSGTSEGGETQYFGPGTRLLVL.